Below, 2 T cell receptor beta chains from the same sample are listed, as sequenced in a study of vaccination and CD4 T cells after COVID-19. Treatment defined: approximately 11-day PBMC culture with coronavirus spike peptide pools or control peptides (ViraFEST assay). Those CD4+ T cells from the unexposed donor predate the COVID-19 pandemic (2011-2018). An Oncomine TCR Beta short-read assay was used to sequence the DNA from cultured CD4+ T cells. Via MiXCR, TCRdb re-called the PCR reads, giving one row per CDR3 protein. There are about 6,600 distinct CDR3 sequences in the sample; under 55% occur only once, and less than 30% lies in the top ten. Their specific antigens are unknown. The specimen sequenced was CD4+ T cells from blood, cultured in vitro. The receptors here all came from a human donor in good health.

Only a few counts were recorded for this clonotype. The gene calls are TRBV6-5 and TRBJ1-2, with D unclear. Germline loops: CDR1 MNHEY, CDR2 SVGAGI. The CDR3 totals 14 residues. V was trimmed by 0 bases and J by 4 bases, leaving 9 bases between them. The CDR3 is CASSYSRRPYGYTF. CDR3 DNA sequence: TGTGCCAGCAGTTACTCGCGGAGGCCCTATGGCTACACCTTC.

The rearrangement uses TRBV5-1 and TRBJ2-7, with no clear D. V lost 0 bases to trimming and J lost 5 bases, with 12 bases between them. Germline V CDR1 and CDR2: SGHRS, YFSETQ. The CDR3 runs 14 residues. The CDR3 spells CASSLAVINHEQYF. The CDR3 DNA reads TGCGCCAGCAGCTTGGCCGTAATCAACCACGAGCAGTACTTC. Full variable domain (rest looked up from reference TRBV5-1 and TRBJ2-7): KAGVTQTPRYLIKTRGQQVTLSCSPISGHRSVSWYQQTPGQGLQFLFEYFSETQRNKGNFPGRFSGRQFSNSRSEMNVSTLELGDSALYLCASSLAVINHEQYFGPGTRLTVT.